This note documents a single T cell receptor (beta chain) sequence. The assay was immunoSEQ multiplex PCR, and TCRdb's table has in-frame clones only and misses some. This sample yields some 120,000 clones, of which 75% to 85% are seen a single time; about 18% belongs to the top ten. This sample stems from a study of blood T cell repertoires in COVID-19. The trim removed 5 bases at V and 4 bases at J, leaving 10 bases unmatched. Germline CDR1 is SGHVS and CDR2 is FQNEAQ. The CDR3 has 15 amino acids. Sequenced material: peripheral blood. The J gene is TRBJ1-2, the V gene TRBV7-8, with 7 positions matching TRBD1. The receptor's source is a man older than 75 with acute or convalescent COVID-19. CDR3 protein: CASSPDRVTGYGYTF. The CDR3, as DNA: TGTGCCAGCAGCCCAGACAGGGTAACCGGCTATGGCTACACCTTC.